This T cell receptor (beta chain) was obtained from a study of T cells after posttransplantation cyclophosphamide. Regarding the study as a whole: TRB overlap between skin or GI tissue T cells and blood was limited.

A marrow graft followed busulfan-fludarabine conditioning, with cyclophosphamide on days +3 and +4. Comments on this clone: The antigen is undetermined.

The V and J ends lost 5 bases and 2 bases respectively, with 14 bases between them. This CDR3 is built from 15 residues. In germline, CDR1 is SGHDN, CDR2 FVKESK. TCRdb's table, derived via immunoSEQ multiplex PCR, lists solely in-frame clones and lacks some. This table has 6,700 or so clones, just under 85% appearing once. The chain links TRBV14 to TRBJ2-3; weak D call: TRBD2 (5 bases). The sequence was collected from a female patient in her forties or fifties who received an allogeneic stem cell transplant from a related donor, was CMV-positive, and had no GVHD. A subset of T cells may come from the graft donor. Specimen: CD8+ T cells sorted from PBMCs, collected around 1,500 days after allogeneic stem cell transplant with posttransplant cyclophosphamide. CDR3 DNA sequence: TGTGCCAGCAGCGCGCTAGCAGAGCTCACAGATACGCAGTATTTT. As protein: CASSALAELTDTQYF.